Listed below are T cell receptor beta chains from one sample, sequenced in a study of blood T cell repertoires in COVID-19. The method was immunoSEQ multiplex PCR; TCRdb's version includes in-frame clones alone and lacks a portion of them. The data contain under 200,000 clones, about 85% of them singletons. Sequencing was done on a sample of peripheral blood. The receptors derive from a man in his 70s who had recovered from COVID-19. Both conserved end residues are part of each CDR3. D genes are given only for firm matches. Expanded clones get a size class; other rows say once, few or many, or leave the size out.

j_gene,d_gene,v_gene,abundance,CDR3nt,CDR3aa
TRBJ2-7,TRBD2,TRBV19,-,TGTGCCAGTAAACTAGCGGGAGGGAGAGAGCAGTACTTC,CASKLAGGREQYF
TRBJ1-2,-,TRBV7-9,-,TGTGCCAGCAGCTGGGGCGAAGGTGGCTACACCTTC,CASSWGEGGYTF
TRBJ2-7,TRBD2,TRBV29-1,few,TGCAGCGTTGAAGACCTAGCGGGAGAGTCTGAGCAGTACTTC,CSVEDLAGESEQYF
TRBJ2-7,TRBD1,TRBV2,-,TGTGCCAGCAGTGATGCCAGGGGGCATGAGGGGCAGTACTTC,CASSDARGHEGQYF
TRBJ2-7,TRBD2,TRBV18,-,TGTGCCAGCGCCCAAACTAGCGAAGGAACCGAGCAGTACTTC,CASAQTSEGTEQYF
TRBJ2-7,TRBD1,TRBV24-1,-,TGTGCCACCTCTTCAGGGGGCAGCTACGAGCAGTACTTC,CATSSGGSYEQYF
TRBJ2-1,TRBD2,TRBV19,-,TGTGCCAGTAGCCCCCAATCTAGCGGGAGATCTTACAATGAGCAGTTCTTC,CASSPQSSGRSYNEQFF
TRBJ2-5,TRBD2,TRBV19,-,TGTGCCAGTAGTATCTGGAGCGGGAGCTCGGGGGAGACCCAGTACTTC,CASSIWSGSSGETQYF
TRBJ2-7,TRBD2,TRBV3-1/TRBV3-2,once,TGTGCCAGCAGCCAAGGGACTAGCGGGAGAATCAACGAGCAGTACTTC,CASSQGTSGRINEQYF
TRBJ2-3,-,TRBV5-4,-,TGTGCCAGCAGCTTGCATGCAGATACGCAGTATTTT,CASSLHADTQYF
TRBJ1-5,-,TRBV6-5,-,TGTGCCAGCAGTCTCGAACCGGGAAGCAATCAGCCCCAGCATTTT,CASSLEPGSNQPQHF
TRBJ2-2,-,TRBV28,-,TGTGCCAGCTACGGACTTCTAGGGGGCGGGGAGCTGTTTTTT,CASYGLLGGGELFF
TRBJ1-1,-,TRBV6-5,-,TGTGCCAGCAGTTACGGGCAGGATTTGAACACTGAAGCTTTCTTT,CASSYGQDLNTEAFF
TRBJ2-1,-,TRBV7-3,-,TGTGCCAGCAGCCCCGGGGTCTACAATGAGCAGTTCTTC,CASSPGVYNEQFF
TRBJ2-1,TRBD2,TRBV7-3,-,TGTGCCAGCAGCTTAGTACTAGCGGGATCCAATGAGCAGTTCTTC,CASSLVLAGSNEQFF
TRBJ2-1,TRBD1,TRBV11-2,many,TGTGCCAGCAGCTTAGGAGACGGGACAGGGCAGGTCTTC,CASSLGDGTGQVF
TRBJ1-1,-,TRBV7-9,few,TGTGCCAGCAGCTTGTTTATCGACACTGAAGCTTTCTTT,CASSLFIDTEAFF
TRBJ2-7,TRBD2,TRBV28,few,TGTGCCAGCAGTTTATCTCGGGATAGCGGGAGCCCCGAGCAGTACTTC,CASSLSRDSGSPEQYF
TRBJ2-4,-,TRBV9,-,TGTGCCAGCGGCCCCTCGGCAGGGTGGCCAAGAAACATTCAGTACTTC,CASGPSAGWPRNIQYF
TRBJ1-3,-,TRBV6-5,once,TGTGCCAGCAGTTTGAGCTCCTCTGGAAACACCATATATTTT,CASSLSSSGNTIYF
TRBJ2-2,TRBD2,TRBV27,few,TGTGCCTCGGCCGCGGGAGTTACCGGGGAGCTGTTTTTT,CASAAGVTGELFF
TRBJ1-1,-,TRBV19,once,TGTGCCAGTGATGACGGGAATTTTATGAACACTGAAGCTTTCTTT,CASDDGNFMNTEAFF
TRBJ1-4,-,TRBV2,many,TGTGCCAGCAGTGAAGGGCCCGAAAAACTGTTTTTT,CASSEGPEKLFF
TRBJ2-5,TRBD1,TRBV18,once,TGTGCCAGCTCACCGGGACAGGGGGAGACCCAGTACTTC,CASSPGQGETQYF
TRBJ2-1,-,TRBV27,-,TGTGCCAGCAGCCCCCGGCTAGCCCCCGCTAACAATGAGCAGTTCTTC,CASSPRLAPANNEQFF
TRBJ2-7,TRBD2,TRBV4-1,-,TGCGCCAGCAGCCCTACACCTAGCGGGAGTCACGAGCAGTACTTC,CASSPTPSGSHEQYF
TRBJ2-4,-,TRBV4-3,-,TGCGCCAGCAGCCTAGGACAGGGAGGGAACATTCAGTACTTC,CASSLGQGGNIQYF
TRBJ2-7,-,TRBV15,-,TGTGCCACCAGCAGAGTCGGCCCGGCGGGCTACTACGAGCAGTACTTC,CATSRVGPAGYYEQYF